Listed below are T cell receptor beta chains from one sample, sequenced in a study of cytomegalovirus exposure and HLA in healthy donors. Measured with immunoSEQ multiplex PCR; TCRdb has only the in-frame clones, and not every one. The sample shows approximately 270,000 clones, roughly 87% of them seen only once. Sequencing was done on a sample of PBMCs. These receptors all come from a man aged 18 to 29 in good health and CMV-seropositive. Each CDR3 is given with its conserved first and last residue. D genes are given only for firm matches. For some rows the clone size is stated as once, few or many, or as a class when expanded; others skip it.

CDR3nt,CDR3aa,j_gene,abundance,d_gene,v_gene
TGTGCCAGCTCACCACTATGGACCGGGGGGTTTGCCACTGAAGCTTTCTTT,CASSPLWTGGFATEAFF,TRBJ1-1,.,.,TRBV18
TGTGCCAGCAGCTTAGCAGGGGGTAGGCTCTACGAGCAGTACTTC,CASSLAGGRLYEQYF,TRBJ2-7,.,.,TRBV7-2
TGTGCCAGCAGTCACAATATGTTTGGCTACACCTTC,CASSHNMFGYTF,TRBJ1-2,.,.,TRBV27
TGTGCCAGCAGTACAGGCTTACTGTATGGCTACACCTTC,CASSTGLLYGYTF,TRBJ1-2,.,.,TRBV28
TGCGCCAGCAGCTTGGGAGGGGCCCGCACAGATACGCAGTATTTT,CASSLGGARTDTQYF,TRBJ2-3,.,.,TRBV5-1
TGCGCCAGCAGCAACAGCGGGGATTCAGATACGCAGTATTTT,CASSNSGDSDTQYF,TRBJ2-3,once,TRBD2,TRBV4-3
TGTGCCAGCAGCCTACTGACGGAAAAGAGGACTGAAGCTTTCTTT,CASSLLTEKRTEAFF,TRBJ1-1,.,.,TRBV14
TGTGCCAGCAGCCAAGATTGGGAAACGGCCGGGATGAACACTGAAGCTTTCTTT,CASSQDWETAGMNTEAFF,TRBJ1-1,.,.,TRBV4-2
TGTGCCAGCAGTCAGGGGGGAGGCGGTGGGCAGCCCCAGCATTTT,CASSQGGGGGQPQHF,TRBJ1-5,.,TRBD1,TRBV6-5
TGTGCCAGCAGTCCGGACCCCCTCTCCTACAATGAGCAGTTCTTC,CASSPDPLSYNEQFF,TRBJ2-1,.,.,TRBV6-5
TGCGCCAGCAGTCAATCGAATGGGCAGCCAGATCAGCCCCAGCATTTT,CASSQSNGQPDQPQHF,TRBJ1-5,.,.,TRBV23-1
TGTGCCAGCAGTGAATCAGGGCACACTGAAGCTTTCTTT,CASSESGHTEAFF,TRBJ1-1,.,.,TRBV6-1
TGCGCCAGCAGCTTGGAGGGGTTAAACACTGAAGCTTTCTTT,CASSLEGLNTEAFF,TRBJ1-1,.,.,TRBV5-1
TGTGCCAGCTCACCTAATCGGCGAGGGAACGATCACTATGGCTACACCTTC,CASSPNRRGNDHYGYTF,TRBJ1-2,.,.,TRBV18
TGTGCCAGCAGGGACGGGAACACTGAAGCTTTCTTT,CASRDGNTEAFF,TRBJ1-1,.,.,TRBV6-6
TGCAGCGCCCGAACAGGCTACACAGATACGCAGTATTTT,CSARTGYTDTQYF,TRBJ2-3,.,.,TRBV29-1
TGCGCCAGCAGCCCCGGACTAGCGGGAGAGAACGAGCAGTACTTC,CASSPGLAGENEQYF,TRBJ2-7,many,TRBD2,TRBV4-1
TGCGCCAGCAGCCAGAGGACAGGGCACACTGAAGCTTTCTTT,CASSQRTGHTEAFF,TRBJ1-1,.,TRBD1,TRBV4-1
TGTGCCAGTAGTATGCGGAACACTGAAGCTTTCTTT,CASSMRNTEAFF,TRBJ1-1,.,.,TRBV19
TGTGCCAGCAGCTTAACCCAGCGGTATATCTCCTACAATGAGCAGTTCTTC,CASSLTQRYISYNEQFF,TRBJ2-1,.,.,TRBV7-9
TGTGCCAGCAGGAACTACAGGGGCAGGCGGGGGGCCAACTCTGGAAACACCATATATTTT,CASRNYRGRRGANSGNTIYF,TRBJ1-3,.,TRBD1,TRBV9
TGTGCCAGCAGCGGGGGAGTGGGTCGAGAGACCCAGTACTTC,CASSGGVGRETQYF,TRBJ2-5,once,.,TRBV9
TGTGCCAGCAGCGCATTCAGGGGGACAACAACCGAAAAACTGTTTTTT,CASSAFRGTTTEKLFF,TRBJ1-4,.,TRBD1,TRBV7-9
TGCGCCAGCAGCCGATTCACTAGCGGGAGTGCTCAAGAGACCCAGTACTTC,CASSRFTSGSAQETQYF,TRBJ2-5,once,TRBD2,TRBV4-1
TGTGCCAGTAGCGGGACACAGTCAGATACGCAGTATTTT,CASSGTQSDTQYF,TRBJ2-3,.,TRBD2,TRBV7-3
TGTGCCAGCAGTTCGTACTCAGATGAGAGCACTGAAGCTTTCTTT,CASSSYSDESTEAFF,TRBJ1-1,.,.,TRBV27
TGTGCCAGCAGCTTAGGGGGGACTAGAAACACCGGGGAGCTGTTTTTT,CASSLGGTRNTGELFF,TRBJ2-2,once,TRBD2,TRBV7-9
TGTGCCAGCAGTTTAGTGCTAGCGGGAGGGGCGGATACGCAGTATTTT,CASSLVLAGGADTQYF,TRBJ2-3,.,TRBD2,TRBV27